Shown below are 18 T cell receptor beta chains from a single sample sequenced in a study of blood T cells in healthy people across ages. The use of a sample-barcoded 5' primer and a J-beta primer mix characterized a second PCR of roughly 7 to 12 cycles. TCRdb processed the 5' RACE reads anew with MiXCR; each CDR3 protein has one entry. The sample shows 1.5 million to 2 million distinct CDR3 sequences, approximately 32% of them seen only once. The sequenced sample was blood. The source is a woman aged 30 to 39 in good health.

A word on this clonotype: Its ends do not fully match the called genes, so a read error is possible. CDR3 residues: CASSLHPANANYGCTF. The CDR3, as DNA: TGTGCCAGCAGCTTACATCCGGCAAACGCTAACTATGGCTGCACCTTC. The V call is TRBV7-9, the J call TRBJ1-2; D ambiguous. The V gene's germline CDR1 is SEHNR and CDR2 FQNEAQ (reference sequence). CDR3 length: 16 residues.

V and J are TRBV6-5 and TRBJ1-2; D gene unclear. Germline assignment: CDR1 MNHEY and CDR2 SVGAGI. The CDR3 has 13 residues. V lost 5 bases to trimming and J lost 6 bases, with 13 bases between them. CDR3 DNA: TGTGCCAGCAGTAAGCTTGGACTGGATGGCTACACCTTC. Translated: CASSKLGLDGYTF.

At least ten counts were recorded for this clonotype. V and J are TRBV5-1 and TRBJ2-5; D is unclear. This CDR3 spans 13 amino acids. Trimming pared 5 bases from V and 5 bases from J, leaving 13 bases between. CDR1 and CDR2 from the germline V gene are SGHRS and YFSETQ. CDR3 region: CASRASGRETQYF. The CDR3 DNA sequence: TGCGCCAGCAGGGCCTCGGGCCGGGAGACCCAGTACTTC.

This clonotype was seen many times. The V gene is TRBV29-1, the J gene TRBJ2-7; the D gene is possibly TRBD1 (6 bases). Germline CDR1 SQVTM, CDR2 ANQGSEA. The CDR3 consists of 14 residues. Trimming left V 0 bases short and J 1 base short, with 10 bases between. CDR3 in DNA: TGCAGCGTTGAAGACCCTCAGGGGTCCTACGAGCAGTACTTC. It specifies CSVEDPQGSYEQYF.

This clonotype was seen only a few times. The chain joins TRBV27 to TRBJ2-7; a possible D gene is TRBD2 (5 bases). The CDR3 loop spans 19 amino acids. V lost 0 bases and J lost 0, with 21 bases in between. From germline, CDR1 is MNHEY and CDR2 SMNVEV (reference sequence). In DNA form, the CDR3 reads TGTGCCAGCAGTTTATCGAAGCGCGGGTACGACGGGGTCTCCTACGAGCAGTACTTC. Residues: CASSLSKRGYDGVSYEQYF.

The chain links TRBV5-1 to TRBJ2-7; D tentatively fits TRBD1 or TRBD2 (5 bases each). The DNA matches TRBJ2-5 better at its end, which makes the J call doubtful. Germline V CDR1 and CDR2: SGHRS, YFSETQ. The CDR3 consists of 15 residues. CDR3 sequence (DNA): TGCGCCAGCAGCCCCGGGGCTAGTTGGGGAGAGACCCAGTACTTC. Translation gives CASSPGASWGETQYF.

The table lists this clonotype with many counts. V is TRBV27 and J is TRBJ2-3; the D is unclear. Germline loops: CDR1 MNHEY, CDR2 SMNVEV (reference sequence). V dropped 6 bases and J dropped 2 bases, with 6 bases sitting between them. The CDR3 extends over 12 amino acids. The CDR3 DNA follows: TGTGCCAGCAGCTTAAACACAGATACGCAGTATTTT. This codes for CASSLNTDTQYF.

The V and J genes are TRBV5-1 and TRBJ2-7; tentative D call: TRBD1 (6 bases). The CDR3 consists of 14 residues. Trimming shortened V by 1 base and J by 1 base, and 9 bases separated the two germline ends. Per the germline V gene, CDR1 is SGHRS and CDR2 is YFSETQ. CDR3 sequence reads: CASSLLQGSYEQYF. In DNA, the CDR3 is TGCGCCAGCAGCTTGCTACAGGGTTCCTACGAGCAGTACTTC.

The CDR3 loop is CASSSADRAPLKNGYTF. The CDR3 DNA reads as TGTGCCAGCAGCAGCGCGGACAGGGCCCCTCTGAAGAATGGCTACACCTTC. The chain joins TRBV27 to TRBJ1-2; TRBD1 agrees at 8 bases. CDR3 length: 17 residues. CDR1 and CDR2 from the germline V gene are MNHEY and SMNVEV (reference sequence). The trim removed 6 bases at V and 6 bases at J, leaving 18 bases unmatched.

This clonotype has just a few counts. The chain links TRBV29-1 to TRBJ2-1; unclear D gene. Germline V lookup: CDR1 SQVTM, CDR2 ANQGSEA. The CDR3 is 12 amino acids. V was pared by 7 bases and J by 0 bases, with 7 bases between. The CDR3 sequence is CSELSSYNEQFF. CDR3 DNA: TGCAGCGAACTGAGCTCCTACAATGAGCAGTTCTTC.

This clonotype was counted only a few times. The chain carries TRBV9 and TRBJ2-3; 7 bases line up with TRBD1. Germline V lookup: CDR1 SGDLS, CDR2 YYNGEE. The CDR3 contains 16 residues. V lost 0 bases to trimming and J lost 2 bases; unmatched junction nucleotides: 6. CDR3 loop: CASSVGIGTVTDTQYF. The CDR3 DNA follows: TGTGCCAGCAGCGTAGGGATCGGGACAGTCACAGATACGCAGTATTTT.

The sample holds a few counts of this clonotype. The chain employs TRBV9 and TRBJ2-7; TRBD2 matches at 15 bases. The CDR3 loop spans 16 amino acids. The V gene end was trimmed by 4 bases and the J gene end by 6 bases; junction bases not matched to a gene: 8. The germline CDR1 and CDR2 sequences are SGDLS and YYNGEE. The CDR3, as DNA: TGTGCCAGCAGCCCACGTTCGGGACTAGCGGGGGGCGAGCAGTACTTC. This sequence encodes CASSPRSGLAGGEQYF. The complete variable domain, with remaining parts taken from reference TRBV9 and TRBJ2-7, reads DSGVTQTPKHLITATGQRVTLRCSPRSGDLSVYWYQQSLDQGLQFLIQYYNGEERAKGNILERFSAQQFPDLHSELNLSSLELGDSALYFCASSPRSGLAGGEQYFGPGTRLTVT.

This clonotype was seen a handful of times. This chain links TRBV30 with TRBJ1-2; unclear D gene. Trimming pared 1 base from V and 6 bases from J, leaving 15 bases between. This CDR3 is built from 14 residues. The germline V gene encodes CDR1 GTSNPN and CDR2 SVGIG (reference sequence). The DNA for the CDR3 is TGTGCCTGGAGTGGAGAGGCCTTGGATAATGGCTACACCTTC. This codes for CAWSGEALDNGYTF.

The CDR3 spells CASSFSGAQYF. The CDR3 DNA reads TGTGCCAGCAGCTTTAGTGGGGCCCAGTACTTC. V is TRBV7-2 and J is TRBJ2-5; unclear D gene. V was trimmed by 3 bases and J by 9 bases, leaving 8 bases between them. Germline V gene sequence: CDR1 SGHTA, CDR2 FQGNSA. CDR3 length equals 11 residues. The entire variable domain, with the rest obtained from reference TRBV7-2 and TRBJ2-5, is as follows: GAGVSQSPSNKVTEKGKDVELRCDPISGHTALYWYRQSLGQGLEFLIYFQGNSAPDKSGLPSDRFSAERTGGSVSTLTIQRTQQEDSAVYLCASSFSGAQYFGPGTRLLVL.

The chain has TRBV3-1 and TRBJ2-3; D may be TRBD2 (5 bases). CDR3 size: 13 residues. Deletions cut 3 bases from V and 11 bases from J, with 15 bases between. Germline CDR1 and CDR2: LGHDT and YNNKEL (reference sequence). CDR3 nucleotide sequence: TGTGCCAGCAGCCATAGGGAGCGGTTATTGCAGTATTTT. It yields the protein CASSHRERLLQYF.

This clonotype has just a few counts. J is TRBJ2-5 and V is TRBV5-1; the match to TRBD2 covers 13 bases. This CDR3 has 17 residues. Per germline, CDR1 SGHRS and CDR2 YFSETQ. The trim removed 4 bases at V and 5 bases at J, leaving 11 bases unmatched. CDR3 in DNA: TGCGCCAGCAGCGAGACTTATTGGACTAGCGGGGGTGAGACCCAGTACTTC. It codes for CASSETYWTSGGETQYF.

This clonotype was observed a few times. The chain carries TRBV5-1 and TRBJ2-2; D possibly corresponds to TRBD2 (5 bases). CDR1 is SGHRS, CDR2 YFSETQ, per germline. The CDR3 consists of 16 residues. The V end was cut by 4 bases, the J end by 5 bases, with 18 bases between. CDR3 DNA sequence: TGCGCCAGCAGCCGGGCGGCGAGTTCGGGGACCGGGGAGCTGTTTTTT. Translating gives CASSRAASSGTGELFF.

There are many counts of this clonotype. The chain links TRBV5-1 to TRBJ2-7, with 9 bases matching TRBD1. The CDR3 is 19 residues long. V shed 3 bases and J 2 bases; nucleotides not matched to a gene: 18. Germline lookup yields CDR1 SGHRS and CDR2 YFSETQ. CDR3 sequence (DNA): TGCGCCAGCAGCTATAACCCTCATTCCGGGACAGGGTTGACCTACGAGCAGTACTTC. As protein: CASSYNPHSGTGLTYEQYF.